This TCR beta chain was identified in a study of T cell clonotyping in hematopoietic cell transplantation. Study background: Recipients' pretransplant samples followed cytoreduction. General observations from the study: Broader posttransplant TCR repertoire diversity was predicted by graft donor and pretransplant recipient Inverse Simpson Index values.

Note on this clone: Its antigen is undetermined.

The J segment lost 5 bases and the V segment lost 5 bases, leaving 7 bases of the junction unmatched. The CDR3 has 13 amino acids. Germline lookup yields CDR1 GTSNPN and CDR2 SVGIG (reference sequence). Specified time point: recipient sample about 28 days before transplant, after cytoreduction. TCRdb keeps only in-frame clones here, not all; method: immunoSEQ multiplex PCR. This table has some 45,000 clones, 82% appearing once. Sequenced material: peripheral blood mononuclear cells, taken before stem cell transplant. The chain combines TRBV30 with TRBJ2-7; 9 bases line up with TRBD1. The receptor's source is a man aged 55-75 years with myelodysplastic syndrome. Some clones in this sample may be carry-over from other donors' samples. The CDR3 spells CAWVRTGVHEQYF. The DNA of the CDR3 is TGTGCCTGGGTGCGGACAGGGGTCCACGAGCAGTACTTC.